The rows below give T cell receptor beta chains drawn from one sample of a study of HIV-infected patients and healthy controls. Each CDR3 protein gets one entry after TCRdb re-called the 5' RACE reads with MiXCR. In the table there are about 12,000 distinct CDR3 sequences, roughly 9.5% of which are singletons. The material sequenced was blood, taken before antiretroviral therapy. The receptors here all came from an adult with HIV infection. The donor label of this sample is uncertain. Both conserved end residues are part of each CDR3. Fields, in order: CDR3 DNA, CDR3 protein, V gene, J gene, clone size, D gene. A D gene is named only where the DNA matches it firmly. A clone size is listed for some rows: how often the clone was seen (once, few, many), or a class if it is expanded.

DNA: TGTGCCATCAGTGAACTAGCGGAAGAGACCCAGTACTTC; CDR3: CAISELAEETQYF; V: TRBV10-3; J: TRBJ2-5; size: -; D: TRBD2
DNA: TGTGCCAGCAGCCTTGAGGGACAGTCTATCGTCTATGGCTACACCTTC; CDR3: CASSLEGQSIVYGYTF; V: TRBV9; J: TRBJ1-2; size: -; D: TRBD1
DNA: TGTGCCATCAGTGAGGGACAGGGGGGCACCGGGGAGCTGTTTTTT; CDR3: CAISEGQGGTGELFF; V: TRBV10-3; J: TRBJ2-2; size: many; D: TRBD1
DNA: TGTGCCAGCAGCTTAGAACCGGGCGGTTTAGCCTTTTCCTACAATGAGCAGTTCTTC; CDR3: CASSLEPGGLAFSYNEQFF; V: TRBV7-2; J: TRBJ2-1; size: many; D: -
DNA: TGCAGTGCTAGTAAGGGGATCCAAGAGACCCAGTACTTC; CDR3: CSASKGIQETQYF; V: TRBV20-1; J: TRBJ2-5; size: many; D: -
DNA: TGCAGCTCCACTTCGGACAGAAGGAGCACAGATACGCAGTATTTT; CDR3: CSSTSDRRSTDTQYF; V: TRBV29-1; J: TRBJ2-3; size: many; D: -
DNA: TGCGCCAGCAGCCAAAGTGGGGCGGTTCTGTTCTTC; CDR3: CASSQSGAVLFF; V: TRBV4-1; J: TRBJ2-1; size: many; D: -
DNA: TGTGCCAGCAGTGAAGTCTGGGACGATGAGCAGTTCTTC; CDR3: CASSEVWDDEQFF; V: TRBV6-1; J: TRBJ2-1; size: many; D: -
DNA: TGTGCCAGCCACCAAAGAGACAGAAATAATCAGCCCCAGCATTTT; CDR3: CASHQRDRNNQPQHF; V: TRBV19; J: TRBJ1-5; size: many; D: -
DNA: TGTGCCAGCAGCTTAGCCAAACTCACAGATACGCAGTATTTT; CDR3: CASSLAKLTDTQYF; V: TRBV13; J: TRBJ2-3; size: -; D: -
DNA: TGCAGCGTTGTCGCGGCGGGAAACACCATATATTTT; CDR3: CSVVAAGNTIYF; V: TRBV29-1; J: TRBJ1-3; size: many; D: -
DNA: TGTGCCAGCAGCTTAGACTACGAAGAGCAGTTCTTC; CDR3: CASSLDYEEQFF; V: TRBV11-2; J: TRBJ2-1; size: many; D: -
DNA: TGCGCCAGCAGCCTAACTTTGGGGCCATCCTACGAGCAGTACTTC; CDR3: CASSLTLGPSYEQYF; V: TRBV5-1; J: TRBJ2-7; size: many; D: -
DNA: TGTGCCAGCAGCTTAGAAGGGAACGGGGGGTTCTACGAGCAGTACTTC; CDR3: CASSLEGNGGFYEQYF; V: TRBV7-2; J: TRBJ2-7; size: few; D: TRBD2
DNA: TGTGCCAGCAGTCTGGACAGGAGAAATTCACCCCTCCACTTT; CDR3: CASSLDRRNSPLHF; V: TRBV12-3/TRBV12-4; J: TRBJ1-6; size: many; D: TRBD1
DNA: TGTGCCAGCAGCCTCAGGGTTTCCAATGAGCAGTTCTTC; CDR3: CASSLRVSNEQFF; V: TRBV12-3/TRBV12-4; J: TRBJ2-1; size: many; D: -
DNA: TGTGCCAGCAGTTACTTCAAACAGGGGAATCAGCCCCAGCATTTT; CDR3: CASSYFKQGNQPQHF; V: TRBV6-6; J: TRBJ1-5; size: -; D: TRBD1
DNA: TGCGCCAGCAGCTTACACACGGCCGATCGGGGCACTGAAGCTTTCTTT; CDR3: CASSLHTADRGTEAFF; V: TRBV5-1; J: TRBJ1-1; size: many; D: -
DNA: TGTGCCAGCAGTTTTGGCGAAAAACTGTTTTTT; CDR3: CASSFGEKLFF; V: TRBV12-3/TRBV12-4; J: TRBJ1-4; size: many; D: -
DNA: TGTGCCAGCCCCAAATGGGGGGACTTCGGAAGGTACTTC; CDR3: CASPKWGDFGRYF; V: TRBV21-1; J: TRBJ2-5; size: many; D: -
DNA: TGTGCCGGGCAGACCGGTTATAGCAATCAGCCCCAGCATTTT; CDR3: CAGQTGYSNQPQHF; V: TRBV21-1; J: TRBJ1-5; size: medium-sized; D: -
DNA: TGTGCCAGCAGCTTAGGCGGGACAGGGGGCTACAATGAGCAGTTCTTC; CDR3: CASSLGGTGGYNEQFF; V: TRBV7-2; J: TRBJ2-1; size: many; D: TRBD1
DNA: TGTGCCAGCAGCTCAGCCAAGGAAGGGGGAAACACTGAAGCTTTCTTT; CDR3: CASSSAKEGGNTEAFF; V: TRBV7-6; J: TRBJ1-1; size: many; D: -
DNA: TGTGCCAGCAACGACAGGGATAATGAGCAGTTCTTC; CDR3: CASNDRDNEQFF; V: TRBV3-1; J: TRBJ2-1; size: many; D: TRBD1
DNA: TGCGCCAGCAGCTTGGTCGGAGGCTTATACGCGAACACTGAAGCTTTCTTT; CDR3: CASSLVGGLYANTEAFF; V: TRBV5-1; J: TRBJ1-1; size: many; D: -
DNA: TGCAGCGTGGACAGGGGCTACGAGCAGTACTTC; CDR3: CSVDRGYEQYF; V: TRBV29-1; J: TRBJ2-7; size: -; D: TRBD1
DNA: TGTGCCATCAGTGACGGAGACCTACAGGAAGAAAAACTGTTTTTT; CDR3: CAISDGDLQEEKLFF; V: TRBV10-3; J: TRBJ1-4; size: medium-sized; D: -